This is a list of T cell receptor beta chains from one sample in a study of cytomegalovirus exposure and HLA in healthy donors. TCRdb's table, derived via immunoSEQ multiplex PCR, lists solely in-frame clones and lacks some. The sample has some 150,000 clones; 60% to 85% are singletons. The specimen sequenced was PBMCs. All receptors derive from a male donor in good health and CMV-seronegative. Each CDR3 is given with its conserved first and last residue. Fields, in order: clone size, D gene, V gene, CDR3 length, J gene, CDR3 protein, CDR3 DNA. D genes are given only for firm matches. The size of a clone is reported for some rows only, either as once, few or many, or as a class for expanded clones.

abundance: NA
d_gene: NA
v_gene: TRBV18
len: 15
j_gene: TRBJ2-1
CDR3aa: CASSTDRSSYNEQFF
CDR3nt: TGTGCCAGCTCAACCGACAGGAGCTCCTACAATGAGCAGTTCTTC

abundance: NA
d_gene: TRBD1
v_gene: TRBV29-1
len: 16
j_gene: TRBJ1-2
CDR3aa: CSVERTDRGRGYGYTF
CDR3nt: TGCAGCGTTGAAAGAACCGACAGGGGGCGAGGCTATGGCTACACCTTC

abundance: NA
d_gene: NA
v_gene: TRBV9
len: 18
j_gene: TRBJ2-1
CDR3aa: CASSLYEQSRSSYNEQFF
CDR3nt: TGTGCCAGCAGCCTTTATGAACAGTCGAGAAGCTCCTACAATGAGCAGTTCTTC

abundance: NA
d_gene: NA
v_gene: TRBV19
len: 16
j_gene: TRBJ2-7
CDR3aa: CARTLGLRRGAYEQYF
CDR3nt: TGTGCCCGCACCCTGGGGCTGCGCAGGGGAGCCTACGAGCAGTACTTC

abundance: few
d_gene: TRBD2
v_gene: TRBV30
len: 14
j_gene: TRBJ2-1
CDR3aa: CAWSRPGLAAEQFF
CDR3nt: TGTGCCTGGAGCAGACCGGGACTAGCGGCTGAGCAGTTCTTC

abundance: NA
d_gene: TRBD1
v_gene: TRBV2
len: 14
j_gene: TRBJ1-4
CDR3aa: CASRRDRVEEKLFF
CDR3nt: TGTGCCAGCAGACGGGACAGGGTAGAGGAAAAACTGTTTTTT

abundance: NA
d_gene: NA
v_gene: TRBV6-6
len: 15
j_gene: TRBJ2-2
CDR3aa: CASSYSGENTGELFF
CDR3nt: TGTGCCAGCAGTTACTCGGGAGAGAACACCGGGGAGCTGTTTTTT

abundance: NA
d_gene: NA
v_gene: TRBV2
len: 13
j_gene: TRBJ1-1
CDR3aa: CASSVDTNTEAFF
CDR3nt: TGTGCCAGCAGTGTGGACACGAACACTGAAGCTTTCTTT

abundance: NA
d_gene: NA
v_gene: TRBV6-6
len: 12
j_gene: TRBJ2-5
CDR3aa: CASKQGQETQYF
CDR3nt: TGTGCCAGCAAACAGGGTCAGGAGACCCAGTACTTC

abundance: NA
d_gene: NA
v_gene: TRBV10-3
len: 16
j_gene: TRBJ1-3
CDR3aa: CAISESGRNSGNTIYF
CDR3nt: TGTGCCATCAGTGAGTCGGGCAGAAACTCTGGAAACACCATATATTTT

abundance: NA
d_gene: NA
v_gene: TRBV5-4
len: 16
j_gene: TRBJ1-2
CDR3aa: CASSFRSTGLGRGYTF
CDR3nt: TGTGCCAGCAGCTTTCGCTCGACAGGACTGGGCCGGGGCTACACCTTC

abundance: few
d_gene: TRBD1
v_gene: TRBV6-5
len: 14
j_gene: TRBJ1-2
CDR3aa: CASRGDRRNYGYTF
CDR3nt: TGTGCCAGCAGGGGGGACAGGCGGAACTATGGCTACACCTTC

abundance: NA
d_gene: NA
v_gene: TRBV27
len: 17
j_gene: TRBJ1-2
CDR3aa: CASRTRSRTGLNYGYTF
CDR3nt: TGTGCCAGCAGGACGAGGAGTAGAACGGGTCTTAACTATGGCTACACCTTC

abundance: few
d_gene: TRBD1
v_gene: TRBV19
len: 16
j_gene: TRBJ1-6
CDR3aa: CASSIDTGQGNSPLHF
CDR3nt: TGTGCCAGTAGTATAGATACGGGACAGGGGAATTCACCCCTCCACTTT

abundance: few
d_gene: NA
v_gene: TRBV5-1
len: 13
j_gene: TRBJ1-2
CDR3aa: CASSLIDNYGYTF
CDR3nt: TGCGCCAGCAGCTTGATAGATAACTATGGCTACACCTTC

abundance: NA
d_gene: NA
v_gene: TRBV27
len: 14
j_gene: TRBJ2-7
CDR3aa: CASSLSRGGHEQYF
CDR3nt: TGTGCCAGCAGTTTATCAAGGGGAGGCCACGAGCAGTACTTC

abundance: NA
d_gene: NA
v_gene: TRBV5-4
len: 14
j_gene: TRBJ2-7
CDR3aa: CASSFGTGNYEQYF
CDR3nt: TGTGCCAGCAGCTTCGGGACTGGCAACTACGAGCAGTACTTC

abundance: NA
d_gene: NA
v_gene: TRBV6-5
len: 16
j_gene: TRBJ1-1
CDR3aa: CASSYQPTGLGTEAFF
CDR3nt: TGTGCCAGCAGTTACCAACCCACAGGGTTAGGGACTGAAGCTTTCTTT

abundance: NA
d_gene: TRBD1
v_gene: TRBV19
len: 17
j_gene: TRBJ1-2
CDR3aa: CASSNKVRDRANYGYTF
CDR3nt: TGTGCCAGTAGCAACAAAGTCCGGGACAGGGCTAACTATGGCTACACCTTC

abundance: NA
d_gene: NA
v_gene: TRBV11-2
len: 16
j_gene: TRBJ1-1
CDR3aa: CASSLAPPVLNTEAFF
CDR3nt: TGTGCCAGCAGCTTAGCCCCCCCAGTGTTGAACACTGAAGCTTTCTTT

abundance: NA
d_gene: TRBD1
v_gene: TRBV27
len: 15
j_gene: TRBJ2-2
CDR3aa: CASSPADRGRGELFF
CDR3nt: TGTGCCAGCAGCCCAGCGGACAGGGGGCGCGGGGAGCTGTTTTTT

abundance: NA
d_gene: NA
v_gene: TRBV25-1
len: 14
j_gene: TRBJ1-3
CDR3aa: CASIHSGSGNTIYF
CDR3nt: TGTGCCAGCATCCATTCAGGCTCCGGAAACACCATATATTTT

abundance: NA
d_gene: NA
v_gene: TRBV19
len: 12
j_gene: TRBJ1-2
CDR3aa: CASMWGTYGYTF
CDR3nt: TGTGCCAGTATGTGGGGCACCTATGGCTACACCTTC

abundance: few
d_gene: NA
v_gene: TRBV7-2
len: 13
j_gene: TRBJ1-2
CDR3aa: CASSLVRNYGYTF
CDR3nt: TGTGCCAGCAGCTTAGTTCGGAACTATGGCTACACCTTC

abundance: NA
d_gene: NA
v_gene: TRBV5-1
len: 16
j_gene: TRBJ2-3
CDR3aa: CASSLTPRQTADTQYF
CDR3nt: TGCGCCAGCAGCTTAACCCCCCGGCAGACTGCAGATACGCAGTATTTT

abundance: NA
d_gene: TRBD1
v_gene: TRBV12-5
len: 16
j_gene: TRBJ2-4
CDR3aa: CASGLVTGTGQGIQYF
CDR3nt: TGTGCTAGTGGTTTGGTAACCGGGACAGGGCAGGGCATTCAGTACTTC

abundance: few
d_gene: NA
v_gene: TRBV7-6
len: 12
j_gene: TRBJ2-1
CDR3aa: CASSFLVNEQFF
CDR3nt: TGTGCCAGCAGCTTCCTTGTCAATGAGCAGTTCTTC

abundance: NA
d_gene: NA
v_gene: TRBV7-9
len: 12
j_gene: TRBJ1-2
CDR3aa: CASSLAGTPVGF
CDR3nt: TGTGCCAGCAGCTTAGCCGGGACTCCGGTGGGCTTC

abundance: NA
d_gene: TRBD1
v_gene: TRBV6-6
len: 14
j_gene: TRBJ1-1
CDR3aa: CASSRTGAHTEAFF
CDR3nt: TGTGCCAGCAGTCGTACAGGGGCACACACTGAAGCTTTCTTT

abundance: NA
d_gene: TRBD1
v_gene: TRBV14
len: 16
j_gene: TRBJ1-6
CDR3aa: CASSPPGTGLNSPLHF
CDR3nt: TGTGCCAGCAGCCCCCCCGGGACAGGCTTGAATTCACCCCTCCACTTT

abundance: NA
d_gene: NA
v_gene: TRBV6-1
len: 15
j_gene: TRBJ1-5
CDR3aa: CASSLRVAGNQPQHF
CDR3nt: TGTGCCAGCAGCCTGAGGGTGGCCGGCAATCAGCCCCAGCATTTT

abundance: NA
d_gene: NA
v_gene: TRBV11-2
len: 16
j_gene: TRBJ1-3
CDR3aa: CASSLGIGRVGNTIYF
CDR3nt: TGTGCCAGCAGCTTAGGCATCGGCAGGGTAGGAAACACCATATATTTT

abundance: NA
d_gene: NA
v_gene: TRBV5-1
len: 17
j_gene: TRBJ2-1
CDR3aa: CASSLGALGGFYNEQFF
CDR3nt: TGCGCCAGCAGCTTGGGTGCTTTAGGCGGTTTCTACAATGAGCAGTTCTTC

abundance: once
d_gene: TRBD1
v_gene: TRBV19
len: 16
j_gene: TRBJ2-1
CDR3aa: CASNPKGTGSYNEQFF
CDR3nt: TGTGCCAGTAACCCTAAAGGGACAGGCTCCTACAATGAGCAGTTCTTC

abundance: few
d_gene: TRBD1
v_gene: TRBV30
len: 14
j_gene: TRBJ1-1
CDR3aa: CALNPGQGPTEAFF
CDR3nt: TGTGCCTTAAATCCGGGACAGGGGCCCACTGAAGCTTTCTTT

abundance: once
d_gene: TRBD2
v_gene: TRBV29-1
len: 16
j_gene: TRBJ2-1
CDR3aa: CSVERFELAGGREQFF
CDR3nt: TGCAGCGTTGAAAGGTTCGAGCTAGCGGGAGGTCGTGAGCAGTTCTTC

abundance: NA
d_gene: NA
v_gene: TRBV9
len: 15
j_gene: TRBJ1-3
CDR3aa: CASSVSTGGVNTIYF
CDR3nt: TGTGCCAGCAGCGTTTCGACAGGCGGAGTAAACACCATATATTTT

abundance: NA
d_gene: NA
v_gene: TRBV19
len: 18
j_gene: TRBJ1-5
CDR3aa: CASSMFRAAVYSNQPQHF
CDR3nt: TGTGCCAGTAGTATGTTCAGGGCCGCCGTATATAGCAATCAGCCCCAGCATTTT

abundance: NA
d_gene: NA
v_gene: TRBV5-1
len: 14
j_gene: TRBJ2-7
CDR3aa: CASSKKEGRNEQYF
CDR3nt: TGCGCCAGCAGTAAAAAGGAGGGCCGGAACGAGCAGTACTTC

abundance: NA
d_gene: NA
v_gene: TRBV25-1
len: 17
j_gene: TRBJ1-5
CDR3aa: CASSDSQLDRYNQPQHF
CDR3nt: TGTGCCAGCAGTGACAGCCAGCTGGACAGATACAATCAGCCCCAGCATTTT

abundance: few
d_gene: NA
v_gene: TRBV18
len: 14
j_gene: TRBJ1-2
CDR3aa: CASSPWETGYGYTF
CDR3nt: TGTGCCAGCTCACCATGGGAGACCGGCTATGGCTACACCTTC

abundance: NA
d_gene: TRBD1
v_gene: TRBV19
len: 13
j_gene: TRBJ1-5
CDR3aa: CASRRQGNQPQHF
CDR3nt: TGTGCCAGTAGGCGACAGGGGAATCAGCCCCAGCATTTT

abundance: NA
d_gene: NA
v_gene: TRBV2
len: 13
j_gene: TRBJ1-1
CDR3aa: CASSPLVNTEAFF
CDR3nt: TGTGCCAGCAGCCCCCTTGTCAACACTGAAGCTTTCTTT

abundance: NA
d_gene: TRBD1
v_gene: TRBV5-1
len: 15
j_gene: TRBJ2-5
CDR3aa: CTSSTGTGYRETQYF
CDR3nt: TGCACCAGCAGCACCGGGACAGGGTATCGAGAGACCCAGTACTTC

abundance: NA
d_gene: NA
v_gene: TRBV4-1
len: 15
j_gene: TRBJ1-6
CDR3aa: CASSQDRAVRSPLHF
CDR3nt: TGCGCCAGCAGCCAAGATAGAGCCGTGAGGTCACCCCTCCACTTT

abundance: NA
d_gene: TRBD2
v_gene: TRBV9
len: 16
j_gene: TRBJ2-7
CDR3aa: CASSPRGAGVSYEQYF
CDR3nt: TGTGCCAGCAGCCCCCGTGGAGCGGGAGTATCTTACGAGCAGTACTTC

abundance: once
d_gene: NA
v_gene: TRBV5-4
len: 13
j_gene: TRBJ2-7
CDR3aa: CASSIPGGDEQYF
CDR3nt: TGTGCCAGCAGTATACCTGGGGGCGACGAGCAGTACTTC

abundance: NA
d_gene: TRBD1
v_gene: TRBV5-1
len: 14
j_gene: TRBJ1-1
CDR3aa: CASSSGQGKTEAFF
CDR3nt: TGCGCCAGCAGCTCGGGACAGGGAAAGACTGAAGCTTTCTTT

abundance: NA
d_gene: NA
v_gene: TRBV7-8
len: 13
j_gene: TRBJ1-1
CDR3aa: CASSASGIVEAFF
CDR3nt: TGTGCCAGCAGCGCATCAGGGATTGTTGAAGCTTTCTTT

abundance: once
d_gene: TRBD1
v_gene: TRBV11-2
len: 15
j_gene: TRBJ1-2
CDR3aa: CASHRGGRLSYGYTF
CDR3nt: TGTGCCAGCCACAGGGGGGGACGCCTAAGCTATGGCTACACCTTC

abundance: NA
d_gene: TRBD1
v_gene: TRBV10-3
len: 17
j_gene: TRBJ1-1
CDR3aa: CAISEWRGDRLNTEAFF
CDR3nt: TGTGCCATCAGTGAGTGGAGGGGGGACAGACTGAACACTGAAGCTTTCTTT